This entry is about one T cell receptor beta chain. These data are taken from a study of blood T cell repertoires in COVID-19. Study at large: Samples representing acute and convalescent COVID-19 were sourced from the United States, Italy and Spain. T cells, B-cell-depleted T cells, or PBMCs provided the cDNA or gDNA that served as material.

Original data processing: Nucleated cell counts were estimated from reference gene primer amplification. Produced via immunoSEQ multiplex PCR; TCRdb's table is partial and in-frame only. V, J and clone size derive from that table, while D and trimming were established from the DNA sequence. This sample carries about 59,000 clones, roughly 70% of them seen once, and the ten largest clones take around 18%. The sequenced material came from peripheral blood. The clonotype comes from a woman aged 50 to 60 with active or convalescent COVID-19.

Here the CDR3 reads CASSPYGTAFF. CDR3 sequence (DNA): TGTGCCAGCAGCCCCTATGGTACGGCTTTCTTT. This chain connects TRBV2 to TRBJ1-1, with D uncertain. V was cut by 6 bases and J by 11 bases, with 13 bases left in between. Germline V gene sequence: CDR1 SNHLY, CDR2 FYNNEI. The CDR3 runs to 11 residues.